This T cell receptor (beta chain) was identified during a study of blood T cells in healthy people across ages. With respect to this clonotype: A read error may produce the germline difference seen at one junction end.

Germline assignment: CDR1 SGHVS and CDR2 FNYEAQ. The CDR3 loop spans 16 amino acids. Then a second PCR, running roughly 7 to 11 cycles, was carried out with a sample-barcoded 5' primer and a J-beta primer mix. TCRdb reanalysed the 5' RACE reads using MiXCR and keeps one entry per CDR3 protein. The top ten clones hold less than 20% of a sample with approximately 700,000 distinct CDR3 sequences, about 34% of them seen once. The rearrangement uses TRBV7-6 and TRBJ1-1, with TRBD1 as a possible D gene (6 bases). The sequence derives from an elderly woman in good health. The sequencing sample was made of blood. The DNA of the CDR3 is TGTACCAGCCGTCCAGTAGGACAGACCTCGAACACTGAAGCTTTCTTT. Its translation: CTSRPVGQTSNTEAFF.